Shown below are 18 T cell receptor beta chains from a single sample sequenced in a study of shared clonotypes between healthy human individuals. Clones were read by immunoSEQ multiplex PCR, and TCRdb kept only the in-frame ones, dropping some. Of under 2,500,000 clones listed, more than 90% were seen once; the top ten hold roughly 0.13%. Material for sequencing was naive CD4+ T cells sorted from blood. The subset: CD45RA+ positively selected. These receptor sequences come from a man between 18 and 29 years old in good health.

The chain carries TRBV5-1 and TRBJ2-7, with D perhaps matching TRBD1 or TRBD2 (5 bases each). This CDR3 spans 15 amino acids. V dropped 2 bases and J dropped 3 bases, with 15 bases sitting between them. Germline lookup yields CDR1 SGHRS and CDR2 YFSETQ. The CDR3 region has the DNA TGCGCCAGCAGCTTACTAGACAGCCATATCTACGAGCAGTACTTC. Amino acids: CASSLLDSHIYEQYF. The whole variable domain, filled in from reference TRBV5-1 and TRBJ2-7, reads KAGVTQTPRYLIKTRGQQVTLSCSPISGHRSVSWYQQTPGQGLQFLFEYFSETQRNKGNFPGRFSGRQFSNSRSEMNVSTLELGDSALYLCASSLLDSHIYEQYFGPGTRLTVT.

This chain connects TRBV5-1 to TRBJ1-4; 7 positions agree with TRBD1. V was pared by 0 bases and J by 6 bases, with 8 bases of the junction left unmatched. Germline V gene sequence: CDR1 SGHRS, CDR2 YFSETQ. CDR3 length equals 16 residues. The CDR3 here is CASSLAKGAIHEKLFF. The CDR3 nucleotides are TGCGCCAGCAGCTTGGCCAAGGGGGCTATTCATGAAAAACTGTTTTTT.

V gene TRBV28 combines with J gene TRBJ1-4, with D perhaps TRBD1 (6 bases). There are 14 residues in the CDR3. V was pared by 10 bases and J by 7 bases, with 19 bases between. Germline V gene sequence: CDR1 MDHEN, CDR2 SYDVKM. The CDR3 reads CAIKYGGSGEKLFF. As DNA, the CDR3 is TGTGCCATAAAATACGGGGGCAGCGGTGAAAAACTGTTTTTT.

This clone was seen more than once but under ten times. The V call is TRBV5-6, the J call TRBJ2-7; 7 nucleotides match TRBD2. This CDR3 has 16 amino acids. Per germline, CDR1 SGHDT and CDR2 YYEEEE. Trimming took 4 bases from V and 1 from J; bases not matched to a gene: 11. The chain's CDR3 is CASSGEGLVGSYEQYF. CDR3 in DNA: TGTGCCAGCAGCGGGGAGGGGTTAGTAGGGTCCTACGAGCAGTACTTC.

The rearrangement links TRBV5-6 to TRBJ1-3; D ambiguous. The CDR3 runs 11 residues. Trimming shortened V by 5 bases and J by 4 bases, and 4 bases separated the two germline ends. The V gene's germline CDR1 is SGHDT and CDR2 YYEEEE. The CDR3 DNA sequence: TGTGCCAGCAGTGGGGGAAACACCATATATTTT. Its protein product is CASSGGNTIYF. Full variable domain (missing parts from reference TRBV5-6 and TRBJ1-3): DAGVTQSPTHLIKTRGQQVTLRCSPKSGHDTVSWYQQALGQGPQFIFQYYEEEERQRGNFPDRFSGHQFPNYSSELNVNALLLGDSALYLCASSGGNTIYFGEGSWLTVV.

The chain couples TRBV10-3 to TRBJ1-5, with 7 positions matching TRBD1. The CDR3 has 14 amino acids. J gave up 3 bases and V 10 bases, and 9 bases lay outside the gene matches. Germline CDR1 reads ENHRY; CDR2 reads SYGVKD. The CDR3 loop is CATHQGDDNQPQHF. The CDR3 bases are TGTGCCACCCACCAGGGGGATGACAATCAGCCCCAGCATTTT.

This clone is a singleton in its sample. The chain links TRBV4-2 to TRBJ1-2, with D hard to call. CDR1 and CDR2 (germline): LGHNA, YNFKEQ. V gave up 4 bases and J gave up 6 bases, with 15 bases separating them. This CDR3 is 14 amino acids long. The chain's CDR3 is CASSPGPTYNGYTF. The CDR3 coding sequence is TGTGCCAGCAGCCCCGGTCCAACATACAATGGCTACACCTTC.

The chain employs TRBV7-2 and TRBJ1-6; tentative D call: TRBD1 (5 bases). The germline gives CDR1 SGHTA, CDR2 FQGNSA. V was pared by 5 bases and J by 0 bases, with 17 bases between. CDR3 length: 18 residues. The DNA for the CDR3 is TGTGCCAGCAGCGTCTATGGGGGAAGGAGCTCCTATAATTCACCCCTCCACTTT. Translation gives CASSVYGGRSSYNSPLHF.

In nucleotides, the CDR3 is TGTGCCAGTAGTTTGACAGGGAGGAGCAATCAGCCCCAGCATTTT. It yields the protein CASSLTGRSNQPQHF. The rearrangement uses TRBV19 and TRBJ1-5; TRBD1 aligns across 7 bases. V was clipped by 5 bases and J by 1 base; unmatched bases: 5. This CDR3 spans 15 amino acids. In germline, CDR1 is LNHDA, CDR2 SQIVND (reference sequence).

The CDR3 DNA sequence: TGTGCCAGCAATTGGGGCAGACCGGATGAAAAACTGTTTTTT. This sequence encodes CASNWGRPDEKLFF. The chain is built from TRBV2 and TRBJ1-4; TRBD1 is a possible D gene (5 bases). The CDR3 is made up of 14 amino acids. Between the trimmed V and J ends, which lost 7 bases and 6 bases, there was a span of 15 bases. Germline CDR1 reads SNHLY; CDR2 reads FYNNEI.

In DNA, the CDR3 is TGTGCCAGCAGCTTATCTTTAACGGGGGGGAACACTGAAGCTTTCTTT. As protein: CASSLSLTGGNTEAFF. The V and J genes are TRBV11-2 and TRBJ1-1; D possibly corresponds to TRBD1 (5 bases). Germline CDR1 and CDR2: SGHAT and FQNNGV. The CDR3 consists of 16 residues. Trimming cost V 2 bases and J 1 base, with 14 bases left between them.

Here the CDR3 reads CASSFGTGQHEQYF. In DNA, the CDR3 is TGTGCCAGCAGCTTCGGGACAGGGCAGCACGAGCAGTACTTC. The rearrangement joins TRBV5-4 to TRBJ2-7, with 9 positions matching TRBD1. This CDR3 is built from 14 residues. The V segment lost 2 bases and the J segment 5 bases; nucleotides outside the gene matches: 5. Germline V lookup: CDR1 SGHNT, CDR2 YYREEE (reference sequence).

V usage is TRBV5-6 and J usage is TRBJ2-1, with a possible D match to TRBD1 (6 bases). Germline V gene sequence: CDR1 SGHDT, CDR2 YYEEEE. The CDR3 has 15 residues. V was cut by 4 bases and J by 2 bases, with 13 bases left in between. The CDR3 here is CASSPYRAAYNEQFF. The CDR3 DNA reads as TGTGCCAGCAGCCCGTACAGGGCCGCCTACAATGAGCAGTTCTTC.

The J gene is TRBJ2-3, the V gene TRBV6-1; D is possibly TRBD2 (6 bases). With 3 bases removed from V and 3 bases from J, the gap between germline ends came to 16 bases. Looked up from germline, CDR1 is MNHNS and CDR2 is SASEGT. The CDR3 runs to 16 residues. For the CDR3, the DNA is TGTGCCAGCAGTGAGGCCGGGGTAGGGAGGACAGATACGCAGTATTTT. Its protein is CASSEAGVGRTDTQYF.

Written as DNA, the CDR3 is TGTGCCAGCACCCGGGAAGGGAAAGGTTCACCCCTCCACTTT. This gives the protein CASTREGKGSPLHF. The chain employs TRBV9 and TRBJ1-6; D not resolved. This CDR3 contains 14 residues. Germline V CDR1 and CDR2: SGDLS, YYNGEE. The V gene lost 6 bases and the J gene lost 9 bases, with 16 bases spanning the gap.

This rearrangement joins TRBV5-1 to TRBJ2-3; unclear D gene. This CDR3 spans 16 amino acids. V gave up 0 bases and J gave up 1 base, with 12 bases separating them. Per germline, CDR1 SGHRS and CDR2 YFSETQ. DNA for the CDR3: TGCGCCAGCAGCTTGGATACCGGGTCCGGCACAGATACGCAGTATTTT. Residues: CASSLDTGSGTDTQYF.

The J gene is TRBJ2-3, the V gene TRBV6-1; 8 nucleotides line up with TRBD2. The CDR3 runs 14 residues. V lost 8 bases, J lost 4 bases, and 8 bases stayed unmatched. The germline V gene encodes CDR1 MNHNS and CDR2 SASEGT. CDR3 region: CASWGSGSPDTQYF. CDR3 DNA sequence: TGTGCCAGCTGGGGAAGCGGGAGCCCAGATACGCAGTATTTT.

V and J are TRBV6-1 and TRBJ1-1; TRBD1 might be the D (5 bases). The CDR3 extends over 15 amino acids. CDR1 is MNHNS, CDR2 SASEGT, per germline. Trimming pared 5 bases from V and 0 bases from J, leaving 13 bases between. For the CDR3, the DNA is TGTGCCAGCAGTCTATCGACAGCCTTGAACACTGAAGCTTTCTTT. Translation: CASSLSTALNTEAFF.